The following is a T cell receptor beta chain sequence with its context. Random hexamers were used to reverse transcribe about 0.5 to 1 ug of RNA. By means of immunoSEQ multiplex PCR, TCR beta CDR3 spanning 54 Vbeta and 13 Jbeta underwent amplification. TCRdb called the immunoSEQ multiplex PCR reads again in MiXCR, with one record for every CDR3 protein. The sample consists of approximately 160,000 distinct CDR3 sequences, 92% of them appearing once. Negative isolation yielded CD4+ and CD8+ T cells, and FACS enriched TEMRA cells. Per the germline V gene, CDR1 is SGHRS and CDR2 is YFSETQ. The CDR3 contains 15 residues. Trimming removed 4 bases from V and 0 bases from J, with 13 bases in between. This sample is drawn from a study of CD8 T cells in Susac syndrome.

The genes are TRBV5-1 and TRBJ1-1, with a possible D match to TRBD1 (6 bases). The sample comprised CD4+ T cells from PBMCs. The sequence was collected from a human donor in good health. The CDR3 region has the DNA TGCGCCAGCAGCCCCCGACAGGTATTGAACACTGAAGCTTTCTTT. This encodes CASSPRQVLNTEAFF.